Below, 2 T cell receptor beta chains from the same sample are listed, as sequenced in a study of molecular identifiers for immune sequencing clone quantification (dated by TCRdb to 2016 to 2019). The library was prepared using PCR. The run used an Illumina HiSeq 4000. Through fastp at Q25 and MiXCR, TCRdb rebuilt clones from the public reads, retaining in-frame beta chains. Identical CDR3 proteins give one entry, which carries the most common genes and DNA. The sample yields about 300,000 distinct CDR3 sequences; about 22% were counted once. Approximately 0.83% of the sample belongs to the ten largest clones. The specimen sequenced was naive CD8+ T cells from blood, with Jurkat cell RNA spiked in. The cell subset or site label, read with the paper, signifies: FACS-sorted CD8+CD4-CCR7+CD45RA+ naive T cells. The receptors originated from a human donor in good health. Some libraries in this study had Jurkat cell RNA spiked in.

This clonotype was observed a few times. V gene TRBV27 combines with J gene TRBJ2-7; 7 nucleotides match TRBD2. The CDR3 is 14 residues long. Germline V gives CDR1 MNHEY, CDR2 SMNVEV (reference sequence). The ends lost 0 bases at V and 6 bases at J; junction bases unmatched: 5. DNA for the CDR3: TGTGCCAGCAGTTTATCTGCGGGGGTCGGCGAGCAGTACTTC. Protein product: CASSLSAGVGEQYF.

A note on this clonotype: A much more abundant neighbour one base away suggests this may be a read error. The gene calls are TRBV11-2 and TRBJ2-7, with a tentative D call TRBD2 (6 bases). Trimming shortened V by 4 bases and J by 3 bases, and 19 bases separated the two germline ends. Germline-derived CDR1 and CDR2 are SGHAT and FQNNGV. CDR3 length: 16 residues. The CDR3 loop is CASSSILPGLYYEQYF. CDR3 DNA sequence: TGTGCCAGCAGCTCAATACTACCGGGACTGTACTACGAGCAGTACTTC.